These T cell receptor beta chains were read from a single sample in a study of cytomegalovirus exposure and HLA in healthy donors. Profiling relied on immunoSEQ multiplex PCR, and the TCRdb table lists in-frame clones only, not all of them. The table records about 140,000 clones, roughly four fifths of them present only once. Sequenced: PBMCs. These receptors were taken from a woman in her forties or fifties in good health and CMV-seropositive. Each CDR3 is given with its conserved first and last residue. Each record gives: clone size, V gene, D gene, J gene, CDR3 DNA, CDR3 protein. A D gene is named only where the DNA matches it firmly. Only some rows state a clone size, as once, few, many or a class for expanded clones.

clone_size: .; v_call: TRBV6-1; d_call: .; j_call: TRBJ1-6; cdr3_nt: TGTGCCAGCAGTGAAAGGAGAACTAATAATTCACCCCTCCACTTT; cdr3_aa: CASSERRTNNSPLHF
clone_size: .; v_call: TRBV5-6; d_call: .; j_call: TRBJ2-7; cdr3_nt: TGTGCCAGCAGCCCAGGCTCCTCAACCTACGAGCAGTACTTC; cdr3_aa: CASSPGSSTYEQYF
clone_size: few; v_call: TRBV29-1; d_call: TRBD1; j_call: TRBJ1-5; cdr3_nt: TGCAGCGTTCTAGGACAGGGGGATGCTCAGCCCCAGCATTTT; cdr3_aa: CSVLGQGDAQPQHF
clone_size: .; v_call: TRBV28; d_call: TRBD2; j_call: TRBJ2-1; cdr3_nt: TGTGCCAGCAGTTTGATGCGGGGGGGAAACAATGAGCAGTTCTTC; cdr3_aa: CASSLMRGGNNEQFF
clone_size: .; v_call: TRBV7-3; d_call: TRBD2; j_call: TRBJ2-3; cdr3_nt: TGTGCCAGCAGCCGGGGGGTCACAGATACGCAGTATTTT; cdr3_aa: CASSRGVTDTQYF
clone_size: .; v_call: TRBV7-9; d_call: .; j_call: TRBJ2-7; cdr3_nt: TGTGCCAGCAGCTTATTGGGTTTGAGGACTGGCGACTTCTCCTACGAGCAGTACTTC; cdr3_aa: CASSLLGLRTGDFSYEQYF
clone_size: .; v_call: TRBV28; d_call: TRBD2; j_call: TRBJ2-2; cdr3_nt: TGTGCCGAATCCGGGGGGGAGAACACCGGGGAGCTGTTTTTT; cdr3_aa: CAESGGENTGELFF
clone_size: .; v_call: TRBV5-1; d_call: .; j_call: TRBJ2-5; cdr3_nt: TGCGCCAGCAGCTTGGGACACTTAGGGGGTGGAGAGACCCAGTACTTC; cdr3_aa: CASSLGHLGGGETQYF
clone_size: .; v_call: TRBV28; d_call: .; j_call: TRBJ1-5; cdr3_nt: TGTGCCAGCAGTTTGGTAAGGGGACTTCGCAATCAGCCCCAGCATTTT; cdr3_aa: CASSLVRGLRNQPQHF
clone_size: .; v_call: TRBV4-3; d_call: .; j_call: TRBJ2-7; cdr3_nt: TGCGCCAGCAGCCCCAGGACTAACCCCCTAGGAGACGAGCAGTACTTC; cdr3_aa: CASSPRTNPLGDEQYF
clone_size: .; v_call: TRBV28; d_call: .; j_call: TRBJ2-4; cdr3_nt: TGTGCCAGCAGTCCGACAGTAGCCAAAAACATTCAGTACTTC; cdr3_aa: CASSPTVAKNIQYF
clone_size: .; v_call: TRBV19; d_call: .; j_call: TRBJ1-6; cdr3_nt: TGTGCCAGTAGTCTTCTGACAGGAAAAATAAATTCACCCCTCCACTTT; cdr3_aa: CASSLLTGKINSPLHF
clone_size: .; v_call: TRBV28; d_call: TRBD2; j_call: TRBJ2-3; cdr3_nt: TGTGCCAGCAGTTTTTGGACTAGCGGGGGGGGTACAGATACGCAGTATTTT; cdr3_aa: CASSFWTSGGGTDTQYF
clone_size: .; v_call: TRBV29-1; d_call: .; j_call: TRBJ1-2; cdr3_nt: TGCAGCGTTGCTTTAACAGGGCCCTATGGCTACACCTTC; cdr3_aa: CSVALTGPYGYTF
clone_size: .; v_call: TRBV5-1; d_call: .; j_call: TRBJ2-1; cdr3_nt: TGCGCCAGCAGCTTGACTAGTAGTTCCAATGAGCAGTTCTTC; cdr3_aa: CASSLTSSSNEQFF
clone_size: .; v_call: TRBV5-6; d_call: .; j_call: TRBJ2-1; cdr3_nt: TGTGCCAGCAGCTTCCATGGGGGGAATGAGCAGTTCTTC; cdr3_aa: CASSFHGGNEQFF
clone_size: .; v_call: TRBV6-5; d_call: TRBD2; j_call: TRBJ2-1; cdr3_nt: TGTGCCAGCAGTTACAGACTAGCTCCCTACAATGAGCAGTTCTTC; cdr3_aa: CASSYRLAPYNEQFF
clone_size: .; v_call: TRBV18; d_call: .; j_call: TRBJ2-1; cdr3_nt: TGTGCCAGCTCACCCCCTGGACGGTTCCAGGGTATGAGTCCGGACAATGAGCAGTTCTTC; cdr3_aa: CASSPPGRFQGMSPDNEQFF
clone_size: .; v_call: TRBV6-1; d_call: TRBD2; j_call: TRBJ2-5; cdr3_nt: TGTGCCAGCGTTATTGGCGGGGGGCTGGAGACCCAGTACTTC; cdr3_aa: CASVIGGGLETQYF
clone_size: .; v_call: TRBV7-8; d_call: .; j_call: TRBJ2-3; cdr3_nt: TGTGCCAGCTCGTTCAGGGGCAGAGATACGCAGTATTTT; cdr3_aa: CASSFRGRDTQYF
clone_size: .; v_call: TRBV19; d_call: .; j_call: TRBJ2-5; cdr3_nt: TGTGCCAGTAGTATGTCCAGACAAGAGACCCAGTACTTC; cdr3_aa: CASSMSRQETQYF
clone_size: once; v_call: TRBV28; d_call: .; j_call: TRBJ2-3; cdr3_nt: TGTGCCAGCAGTTTATTCGAGACAGCTCTAAGGGGCACAGATACGCAGTATTTT; cdr3_aa: CASSLFETALRGTDTQYF
clone_size: .; v_call: TRBV6-6; d_call: .; j_call: TRBJ2-1; cdr3_nt: TGTGCCAGCAGTTTGGCTAACGGGGAGTACAATGAGCAGTTCTTC; cdr3_aa: CASSLANGEYNEQFF
clone_size: .; v_call: TRBV7-8; d_call: TRBD1; j_call: TRBJ1-6; cdr3_nt: TGTGCCAGCAGCTCCCAGGGGGCGGCGGGATCACCCCTCCACTTT; cdr3_aa: CASSSQGAAGSPLHF
clone_size: few; v_call: TRBV21-1; d_call: .; j_call: TRBJ1-1; cdr3_nt: TGTGCCAGCATTAAGGGACAGGGAAGGACTTTCTTT; cdr3_aa: CASIKGQGRTFF
clone_size: few; v_call: TRBV29-1; d_call: TRBD1; j_call: TRBJ2-7; cdr3_nt: TGCAGCGTTGGATGTCTGGCAGGGGGCTGCGAGCAGTACTTC; cdr3_aa: CSVGCLAGGCEQYF
clone_size: .; v_call: TRBV29-1; d_call: TRBD1; j_call: TRBJ2-2; cdr3_nt: TGCAGCGTTCGGACAGGGGTTAACACCGGGGAGCTGTTTTTT; cdr3_aa: CSVRTGVNTGELFF
clone_size: .; v_call: TRBV27; d_call: .; j_call: TRBJ1-2; cdr3_nt: TGTGCCAGCAGTTTGGCCCCTCTCGTTGGTAACTATGGCTACACCTTC; cdr3_aa: CASSLAPLVGNYGYTF
clone_size: .; v_call: TRBV7-2; d_call: .; j_call: TRBJ2-5; cdr3_nt: TGTGCCAGCAGCTTCCTTGGGGGCCAGCAAGAGACCCAGTACTTC; cdr3_aa: CASSFLGGQQETQYF
clone_size: .; v_call: TRBV7-9; d_call: TRBD2; j_call: TRBJ2-2; cdr3_nt: TGTGCCAGCAGCGGGACTAGCGGGAGCCTGAACACCGGGGAGCTGTTTTTT; cdr3_aa: CASSGTSGSLNTGELFF
clone_size: .; v_call: TRBV7-2; d_call: TRBD1; j_call: TRBJ1-1; cdr3_nt: TGTGTCAGCAGCTTGGGACAGGCCCTGGGGGCTTTCTTT; cdr3_aa: CVSSLGQALGAFF
clone_size: .; v_call: TRBV7-9; d_call: .; j_call: TRBJ2-7; cdr3_nt: TGTGCCAGCAGCTTAGCGCGCGGGCCGATGGACGAGCAGTACTTC; cdr3_aa: CASSLARGPMDEQYF
clone_size: few; v_call: TRBV7-3; d_call: .; j_call: TRBJ1-6; cdr3_nt: TGTGCCAGCAGCGCAACAGGGACTTCACCCCTCCACTTT; cdr3_aa: CASSATGTSPLHF
clone_size: .; v_call: TRBV14; d_call: .; j_call: TRBJ2-1; cdr3_nt: TGTGCCAGCAGCCAACGGTGGACTACCTACAATGAGCAGTTCTTC; cdr3_aa: CASSQRWTTYNEQFF
clone_size: .; v_call: TRBV19; d_call: TRBD2; j_call: TRBJ2-3; cdr3_nt: TGTGCCAGTAGTATGGGAGCGGGGGGAGGCACAGATACGCAGTATTTT; cdr3_aa: CASSMGAGGGTDTQYF
clone_size: .; v_call: TRBV5-5; d_call: TRBD1; j_call: TRBJ1-5; cdr3_nt: TGTGCCAGCAGCTTGACAGGGGGATTCAATCAGCCCCAGCATTTT; cdr3_aa: CASSLTGGFNQPQHF
clone_size: .; v_call: TRBV2; d_call: TRBD1; j_call: TRBJ1-1; cdr3_nt: TGTGCCAGCAGTTTGGACAGGGGGCGAGCTTTCTTT; cdr3_aa: CASSLDRGRAFF
clone_size: .; v_call: TRBV27; d_call: TRBD1; j_call: TRBJ2-7; cdr3_nt: TGTGCCAGCAGTCCCCGGACAGGGGGAGCGAGGGAGCAGTACTTC; cdr3_aa: CASSPRTGGAREQYF
clone_size: .; v_call: TRBV4-2; d_call: TRBD1; j_call: TRBJ1-2; cdr3_nt: TGTGCCAGCAGCCAACTGCTGGGACAGGACTATGGCTACACCTTC; cdr3_aa: CASSQLLGQDYGYTF
clone_size: .; v_call: TRBV7-8; d_call: TRBD1; j_call: TRBJ2-1; cdr3_nt: TGTGCCAGCAGCCCAACAGACAGGGGGAGCTCCTACAATGAGCAGTTCTTC; cdr3_aa: CASSPTDRGSSYNEQFF
clone_size: .; v_call: TRBV18; d_call: TRBD1; j_call: TRBJ1-5; cdr3_nt: TGTGCCAGCTCACATACAGGGGGCCATCAGCCCCAGCATTTT; cdr3_aa: CASSHTGGHQPQHF
clone_size: .; v_call: TRBV5-1; d_call: TRBD1; j_call: TRBJ1-5; cdr3_nt: TGCGCCAGCAGCGCGACAGGGACTAGCAATCAGCCCCAGCATTTT; cdr3_aa: CASSATGTSNQPQHF
clone_size: .; v_call: TRBV18; d_call: .; j_call: TRBJ2-5; cdr3_nt: TGTGCCAGCTCACCACCCGGGTCCCCGGGGGAGACCCAGTACTTC; cdr3_aa: CASSPPGSPGETQYF
clone_size: .; v_call: TRBV9; d_call: .; j_call: TRBJ2-2; cdr3_nt: TGTGCCAGCAGCGTAGGGTGGGGGCGCAAGACCGGGGAGCTGTTTTTT; cdr3_aa: CASSVGWGRKTGELFF
clone_size: .; v_call: TRBV11-2; d_call: .; j_call: TRBJ2-3; cdr3_nt: TGTGCCAGCACCCCATCATTAGCAGCTGATACGCAGTATTTT; cdr3_aa: CASTPSLAADTQYF
clone_size: .; v_call: TRBV5-1; d_call: TRBD2; j_call: TRBJ2-1; cdr3_nt: TGCGCCAGCAGCTTGGGAATCGGGAGGTCCTACAATGAGCAGTTCTTC; cdr3_aa: CASSLGIGRSYNEQFF
clone_size: .; v_call: TRBV10-3; d_call: .; j_call: TRBJ2-3; cdr3_nt: TGTGCCATCAGTGAAGACAGTAGCACAGATACGCAGTATTTT; cdr3_aa: CAISEDSSTDTQYF
clone_size: .; v_call: TRBV29-1; d_call: .; j_call: TRBJ2-3; cdr3_nt: TGCAGCGTTGAATACAATACGCAGTATTTT; cdr3_aa: CSVEYNTQYF
clone_size: .; v_call: TRBV2; d_call: .; j_call: TRBJ2-3; cdr3_nt: TGTGCCAGCAGAGCTAGCACAGATACGCAGTATTTT; cdr3_aa: CASRASTDTQYF
clone_size: .; v_call: TRBV5-4; d_call: .; j_call: TRBJ1-3; cdr3_nt: TGTGCCAGCAGTTACACTACTGGAAACACCATATATTTT; cdr3_aa: CASSYTTGNTIYF
clone_size: .; v_call: TRBV6-1; d_call: .; j_call: TRBJ1-1; cdr3_nt: TGTGCCAGCAGTGAACAGGGAAGGAACACTGAAGCTTTCTTT; cdr3_aa: CASSEQGRNTEAFF
clone_size: .; v_call: TRBV27; d_call: .; j_call: TRBJ2-1; cdr3_nt: TGTGCCAGCAGTGAACATCAGGGGTCGGGCTACAATGAGCAGTTCTTC; cdr3_aa: CASSEHQGSGYNEQFF
clone_size: .; v_call: TRBV6-5; d_call: .; j_call: TRBJ1-1; cdr3_nt: TGTGCCAGCAGTTACTTAGCGCGGGACACTGAAGCTTTCTTT; cdr3_aa: CASSYLARDTEAFF
clone_size: .; v_call: TRBV19; d_call: .; j_call: TRBJ2-7; cdr3_nt: TGTGCCAGTAGTGCAGGGTTAAGGGCCTACGAGCAGTACTTC; cdr3_aa: CASSAGLRAYEQYF
clone_size: .; v_call: TRBV7-2; d_call: .; j_call: TRBJ1-3; cdr3_nt: TGTGCCAGCAGCTTAGAAAGAAGCGGAAACACCATATATTTT; cdr3_aa: CASSLERSGNTIYF
clone_size: few; v_call: TRBV5-4; d_call: TRBD1; j_call: TRBJ1-1; cdr3_nt: TGTGCCAGCAGCTTAACCGGACAGGGGGTGAACACTGAAGCTTTCTTT; cdr3_aa: CASSLTGQGVNTEAFF
clone_size: .; v_call: TRBV29-1; d_call: .; j_call: TRBJ2-5; cdr3_nt: TGCAGCGTCATCATCTCGCGGGGTTTTGGGACCCAGTACTTC; cdr3_aa: CSVIISRGFGTQYF
clone_size: .; v_call: TRBV5-4; d_call: TRBD1; j_call: TRBJ1-3; cdr3_nt: TGTGCCAGCAGCTCAGGGACAGGGGGAATCGTAAGAAACACCATATATTTT; cdr3_aa: CASSSGTGGIVRNTIYF
clone_size: .; v_call: TRBV19; d_call: TRBD1; j_call: TRBJ1-2; cdr3_nt: TGTGCCAGGGGACGCAGGGGGGCGAGGGGCTACACCTTC; cdr3_aa: CARGRRGARGYTF
clone_size: .; v_call: TRBV11-2; d_call: .; j_call: TRBJ1-3; cdr3_nt: TGTGCCAGCAGCTTCGGGTCCGGGTCCTCTGGAAACACCATATATTTT; cdr3_aa: CASSFGSGSSGNTIYF